These 30 T cell receptor beta chains came from one sample sequenced in a study of T cells in Graves' hyperthyroidism and ophthalmopathy. What was amplified from RNA transcripts were TCR beta CDR3 regions. HTBI primers were employed in a first-round RT-PCR of the TCR CDR3. Each CDR3 protein gets one entry after TCRdb re-called the multiplex PCR reads with MiXCR. The table lists a few hundred thousand distinct CDR3 sequences, roughly 13% of them singletons. Sequencing input: blood. Every receptor here comes from a man under 40 with Graves' hyperthyroidism that later progressed to Graves' ophthalmopathy.

The gene calls are TRBV6-1 and TRBJ2-3; D unresolved. Germline V CDR1 and CDR2: MNHNS, SASEGT. V lost 7 bases and J 0 bases, leaving 5 bases between the germline ends. The CDR3 sequence is 12 residues long. The CDR3 DNA is TGTGCCAGCACAATTAGCACAGATACGCAGTATTTT. Its protein product is CASTISTDTQYF.

The genes are TRBV3-1 and TRBJ2-7; 10 nucleotides agree with TRBD1. Germline V gene lookup returns CDR1 LGHDT and CDR2 YNNKEL (reference sequence). With V trimmed by 1 base and J by 4 bases, 4 bases remained unmatched. CDR3 length equals 15 residues. CDR3 nucleotides: TGTGCCAGCAGCCAAGCGACAGGGGGCGGTTACGAGCAGTACTTC. Amino acids: CASSQATGGGYEQYF.

This clonotype was found a few times. This chain uses TRBV5-1 with TRBJ1-6; D unresolved. Germline loops: CDR1 SGHRS, CDR2 YFSETQ. The CDR3 covers 15 residues. V was trimmed by 0 bases and J by 3 bases, leaving 7 bases between them. CDR3 sequence: CASSLDGNYNSPLHF. CDR3 bases: TGCGCCAGCAGCTTGGACGGAAACTATAATTCACCCCTCCACTTT.

This clonotype was counted many times. V is TRBV6-6 and J is TRBJ2-3; 12 positions match TRBD2. The J segment lost 4 bases and the V segment lost 0 bases, leaving 8 bases of the junction unmatched. The CDR3 is 18 residues long. The germline gives CDR1 MNHNY, CDR2 SVGAGI (reference sequence). The CDR3 nucleotides read TGTGCCAGCAGTTACTCGACTAGCGGGGGCCTTAGAGCAGATACGCAGTATTTT. Protein: CASSYSTSGGLRADTQYF.

This clonotype appeared many times. V gene TRBV11-2 combines with J gene TRBJ2-3, with 12 nucleotides matching TRBD2. The CDR3 is made up of 15 amino acids. V shed 5 bases, J shed 2 bases, and the junction held 2 bases outside the gene matches. Germline lookup yields CDR1 SGHAT and CDR2 FQNNGV. The CDR3 protein is CASSRTSGATDTQYF. CDR3 nucleotide sequence: TGTGCCAGCAGCCGGACTAGCGGGGCCACAGATACGCAGTATTTT. Full variable domain (missing parts from reference TRBV11-2 and TRBJ2-3): EAGVAQSPRYKIIEKRQSVAFWCNPISGHATLYWYQQILGQGPKLLIQFQNNGVVDDSQLPKDRFSAERLKGVDSTLKIQPAKLEDSAVYLCASSRTSGATDTQYFGPGTRLTVL.

This clonotype was seen at least ten times. The chain carries TRBV29-1 and TRBJ1-1; possible D gene TRBD1, 5 bases. The CDR3 consists of 13 residues. Germline values: CDR1 SQVTM, CDR2 ANQGSEA. The CDR3 DNA is TGCACTTGGGGGGACGCTATGAACACTGAAGCTTTCTTT. Translated: CTWGDAMNTEAFF.

In this sample, this clonotype turned up many times. The J gene is TRBJ1-4, the V gene TRBV6-1; D is uncertain. Trimming left V 10 bases short and J 5 bases short, with 14 bases between. Germline-derived CDR1 and CDR2 are MNHNS and SASEGT. This CDR3 is 13 amino acids long. The CDR3 sequence is CATDGRANEKLFF. CDR3 in DNA: TGTGCCACTGATGGCCGGGCAAATGAAAAACTGTTTTTT.

The chain uses TRBV3-1 and TRBJ1-5; a possible D gene is TRBD1 (5 bases). Between the trimmed V and J ends, which lost 0 bases and 6 bases, there was a span of 12 bases. Germline-derived CDR1 and CDR2 are LGHDT and YNNKEL (reference sequence). This CDR3 spans 15 amino acids. The CDR3 DNA reads as TGTGCCAGCAGCCAAGAAAGGAGGACAAGTCAGCCCCAGCATTTT. Residues: CASSQERRTSQPQHF. Drawing the rest from reference TRBV3-1 and TRBJ1-5, the complete variable domain is DTAVSQTPKYLVTQMGNDKSIKCEQNLGHDTMYWYKQDSKKFLKIMFSYNNKELIINETVPNRFSPKSPDKAHLNLHINSLELGDSAVYFCASSQERRTSQPQHFGDGTRLSIL.

In its sample, this clonotype was seen a few times. The chain links TRBV9 to TRBJ2-1; D is possibly TRBD1 (5 bases). With 3 bases removed from V and 12 bases from J, the gap between germline ends came to 13 bases. Germline values: CDR1 SGDLS, CDR2 YYNGEE. This CDR3 contains 12 residues. CDR3 coding DNA: TGTGCCAGCAGCGAAACAGGTAGCTTGCAGTTCTTC. It translates to CASSETGSLQFF.

This clonotype was detected many times. The genes are TRBV7-8 and TRBJ1-5; possible D gene TRBD1, 5 bases. Germline V gene sequence: CDR1 SGHVS, CDR2 FQNEAQ. V lost 5 bases and J 11 bases, leaving 13 bases between the germline ends. The CDR3 is 12 residues long. CDR3 in DNA: TGTGCCAGCAGCCCTCGGGGGGGGTCCCAGCATTTT. It is translated as CASSPRGGSQHF.

This clonotype was seen a few times. The chain is built from TRBV10-2 and TRBJ1-2, with 7 positions matching TRBD1. The CDR3 runs 14 residues. Germline CDR1 and CDR2: WSHSY and SAAADI. Trimming removed 6 bases from V and 6 bases from J; junction bases left unmatched: 10. The CDR3 loop is CASSLDRTWDGYTF. In nucleotides, the CDR3 is TGCGCCAGCAGCCTGGACAGGACATGGGATGGCTACACCTTC.

This clonotype was seen repeatedly, ten times or more. The V call is TRBV6-1, the J call TRBJ1-5; a weak D match, TRBD1 (6 bases). The CDR3 extends over 13 amino acids. V lost 8 bases to trimming and J lost 0 bases, with 8 bases between them. Germline CDR1 is MNHNS and CDR2 is SASEGT. In nucleotides, the CDR3 is TGTGCCAGCGGGACAACTAGCAATCAGCCCCAGCATTTT. This translates into CASGTTSNQPQHF.

The table lists this clonotype with many counts. This rearrangement joins TRBV11-2 to TRBJ1-1, with 7 bases matching TRBD1. The germline V gene encodes CDR1 SGHAT and CDR2 FQNNGV. This CDR3 has 15 residues. The V segment lost 5 bases and the J segment 10 bases; nucleotides outside the gene matches: 16. The CDR3 sequence: CASSARDRLTRAAFF. The DNA of the CDR3 is TGTGCCAGCAGCGCCCGGGACAGACTTACCAGAGCAGCTTTCTTT.

Notes on this clonotype: Just one base apart from a much larger clone, this may be a read error. V is TRBV24-1 and J is TRBJ2-1, with D perhaps matching TRBD1 (5 bases). The end of the DNA is better explained by TRBJ2-7, so the J call may be wrong. The CDR3 runs to 17 residues. Germline V CDR1 and CDR2: KGHDR, SFDVKD. CDR3 bases: TGTGCCACCAGTGACCCACGCAGGGCGAGCTCCTACAATGAGCAGTACTTC. This sequence encodes CATSDPRRASSYNEQYF.

This clonotype came up a few times. V gene TRBV24-1 combines with J gene TRBJ2-1; 7 nucleotides agree with TRBD2. Germline V gene data show CDR1 as KGHDR and CDR2 as SFDVKD. The CDR3 is made up of 16 amino acids. Trimming cost V 5 bases and J 4 bases; bases outside gene matches: 10. The CDR3 spells CATSGISGAEYNEQFF. The CDR3 DNA sequence: TGTGCCACCAGTGGAATCAGCGGGGCGGAATACAATGAGCAGTTCTTC.

This clonotype was seen ten or more times. The V and J genes are TRBV5-1 and TRBJ2-7; D is perhaps TRBD1 or TRBD2 (5 bases each). Germline values: CDR1 SGHRS, CDR2 YFSETQ. Trimming stripped 4 bases from V and 5 bases from J, with 16 bases between. This CDR3 contains 14 residues. The CDR3 sequence: CASSLGVPVHEQYF. The CDR3 DNA is TGCGCCAGCAGCCTGGGGGTCCCGGTCCACGAGCAGTACTTC. The whole variable domain, remainder taken from reference TRBV5-1 and TRBJ2-7, is KAGVTQTPRYLIKTRGQQVTLSCSPISGHRSVSWYQQTPGQGLQFLFEYFSETQRNKGNFPGRFSGRQFSNSRSEMNVSTLELGDSALYLCASSLGVPVHEQYFGPGTRLTVT.

This rearrangement joins TRBV5-5 to TRBJ2-5; D uncertain. Per germline, CDR1 SGHKS and CDR2 YYEKEE (reference sequence). With 0 bases removed from V and 5 bases from J, the gap between germline ends came to 11 bases. The CDR3 runs to 14 residues. The CDR3: CASSLGLVGETQYF. In DNA, the CDR3 is TGTGCCAGCAGCTTGGGGCTAGTCGGGGAGACCCAGTACTTC. Full variable domain (rest looked up from reference TRBV5-5 and TRBJ2-5): DAGVTQSPTHLIKTRGQQVTLRCSPISGHKSVSWYQQVLGQGPQFIFQYYEKEERGRGNFPDRFSARQFPNYSSELNVNALLLGDSALYLCASSLGLVGETQYFGPGTRLLVL.

This clonotype appeared many times. V gene TRBV13 combines with J gene TRBJ2-7, with D perhaps matching TRBD1 (6 bases). In germline, CDR1 is PRHDT, CDR2 FYEKMQ (reference sequence). This CDR3 spans 12 amino acids. V lost 5 bases and J 6 bases, leaving 11 bases between the germline ends. As DNA, the CDR3 is TGTGCCAGCAGCCCAAACAGGGCCGAGCAGTACTTC. Translation gives CASSPNRAEQYF.

This clonotype occurred many times. DNA of the CDR3: TGTGCCAGCAGTCAATCTTGGAGGGGGGAGACCCAGTACTTC. This codes for CASSQSWRGETQYF. The chain combines TRBV2 with TRBJ2-5; D might be TRBD1 or TRBD2, each matching 6 bases. V was clipped by 5 bases and J by 5 bases, with 15 bases between them. The CDR3 is made up of 14 amino acids. Germline assignment: CDR1 SNHLY and CDR2 FYNNEI.

This clonotype was picked up many times. The V gene is TRBV28, the J gene TRBJ1-2; D call uncertain. The CDR3 loop spans 15 amino acids. The germline V and J ends were trimmed by 1 base and 3 bases, with 12 bases remaining between them. Germline loops: CDR1 MDHEN, CDR2 SYDVKM. The CDR3 here is CASSLLEIGHYGYTF. CDR3 in DNA: TGTGCCAGCAGTTTATTGGAAATCGGCCACTATGGCTACACCTTC.

This clonotype has more than one count but fewer than ten. The chain is built from TRBV12-3 or TRBV12-4 and TRBJ2-6; D remains unclear. The V end lost 7 bases, the J end lost 0 bases, and 4 bases lay between the germline ends. The CDR3 consists of 13 residues. CDR3 sequence reads: CASTYSGANVLTF. CDR3 coding DNA: TGTGCCAGCACATACTCTGGGGCCAACGTCCTGACTTTC.

This clonotype appeared many times. V and J are TRBV27 and TRBJ1-1; unclear D gene. Germline-derived CDR1 and CDR2 are MNHEY and SMNVEV (reference sequence). V was cut by 6 bases and J by 7 bases, with 15 bases left in between. CDR3 length: 13 amino acids. The CDR3 loop reads CASRYLTEREAFF. CDR3 coding DNA: TGTGCCAGCAGGTACTTGACTGAGCGTGAAGCTTTCTTT.

This clonotype was seen a few times. The rearrangement links TRBV18 to TRBJ2-1; D is uncertain. CDR1 and CDR2 from the germline V gene are KGHSH and LQKENI. V lost 3 bases to trimming and J lost 6 bases, with 9 bases between them. This CDR3 comprises 13 residues. The CDR3 DNA sequence: TGTGCCAGCTCACCGCCGGCCGGCAATGAGCAGTTCTTC. Amino acids: CASSPPAGNEQFF.

There are a few counts of this clonotype. The genes are TRBV14 and TRBJ1-1; 11 nucleotides line up with TRBD1. Germline V lookup: CDR1 SGHDN, CDR2 FVKESK. Losses at the gene ends were 3 bases for V and 3 bases for J; bases not matched to a gene: 12. CDR3 size: 18 residues. The CDR3 nucleotides read TGTGCCAGCAGCCAGCGATTGTGGACAGGGGGCGCGCACACTGAAGCTTTCTTT. It yields the protein CASSQRLWTGGAHTEAFF.

The table lists this clonotype with many counts. V gene TRBV15 combines with J gene TRBJ1-1; no clear D gene. V was trimmed by 4 bases and J by 0 bases, leaving 6 bases between them. Germline CDR1 is LNHNV and CDR2 is YYDKDF (reference sequence). The CDR3 consists of 13 residues. The CDR3 spells CATSTQMNTEAFF. For the CDR3, the DNA is TGTGCCACCAGCACTCAGATGAACACTGAAGCTTTCTTT.

In its sample, this clonotype was seen many times. The V and J genes are TRBV28 and TRBJ1-5; D unclear. V was cut by 3 bases and J by 5 bases, with 5 bases left in between. Germline CDR1 reads MDHEN; CDR2 reads SYDVKM. The CDR3 extends over 12 amino acids. The CDR3 DNA is TGTGCCAGCAGTTTGGTTCATCAGCCCCAGCATTTT. It is translated as CASSLVHQPQHF.

This clonotype was observed at least ten times. The CDR3 DNA is TGTGCCAGCAGCGCGGACAGTGAGAACACTGAAGCTTTCTTT. It encodes CASSADSENTEAFF. The V gene is TRBV6-4, the J gene TRBJ1-1; D might be TRBD1 (6 bases). This CDR3 is built from 14 residues. Trimming left V 6 bases short and J 1 base short, with 12 bases between. The V gene's germline CDR1 is MRHNA and CDR2 SNTAGT.

This clonotype was seen at least ten times. The chain employs TRBV18 and TRBJ2-2, with D possibly TRBD1 on 6 matching bases. This CDR3 is built from 15 residues. Germline lookup yields CDR1 KGHSH and CDR2 LQKENI. V shed 2 bases and J shed 0 bases, with 7 bases lying between them. Here the CDR3 DNA reads TGTGCCAGCTCACCAAACAGGGCGAACACCGGGGAGCTGTTTTTT. Protein: CASSPNRANTGELFF.

Ten or more counts support this clonotype. The chain couples TRBV6-1 to TRBJ2-7; D may be TRBD2 (5 bases). This CDR3 is built from 16 residues. V lost 5 bases to trimming and J lost 2 bases, with 19 bases between them. Germline lookup yields CDR1 MNHNS and CDR2 SASEGT. In DNA form, the CDR3 reads TGTGCCAGCAGTACCGATTTGACGGGGTTAACCTACGAGCAGTACTTC. Translation gives CASSTDLTGLTYEQYF.

The chain joins TRBV5-1 to TRBJ2-3, with D unclear. The CDR3 runs 14 residues. Trimming shortened V by 5 bases and J by 0 bases, and 10 bases separated the two germline ends. Germline CDR1 and CDR2: SGHRS and YFSETQ. CDR3 sequence: CASSARPSTDTQYF. The CDR3 DNA sequence: TGCGCCAGCAGTGCGAGACCTAGCACAGATACGCAGTATTTT.